This passage covers 28 T cell receptor beta chains from one sample sequenced in a study of beta chain features in type 1 diabetes. All of the isolated RNA was reverse transcribed, so expressed TCRB transcripts were sequenced. Repertoires were generated with immunoSEQ multiplex PCR, while TCRdb's copy carries only in-frame clones and drops some. The sample has about 320,000 clones; about 14% are singletons. The sequencing sample was made of central memory CD4+ T cells from blood. All receptors come from a man younger than 40 in good health.

This clone was recorded many times. The chain uses TRBV7-9 and TRBJ2-1; D remains unclear. Germline assignment: CDR1 SEHNR and CDR2 FQNEAQ (reference sequence). Between the trimmed V and J ends, which lost 2 bases and 7 bases, there was a span of 9 bases. The CDR3 totals 13 residues. The CDR3 bases are TGTGCCAGCAGCTTACGTCCGATAAATGAGCAGTTCTTC. Translated: CASSLRPINEQFF.

This clone is labeled as medium-sized. The chain links TRBV18 to TRBJ1-5, with D hard to call. The CDR3 runs 16 residues. Germline values: CDR1 KGHSH, CDR2 LQKENI. The V end was cut by 6 bases, the J end by 4 bases, with 19 bases between. The CDR3 here is CASSRGPVSGNQPQHF. The CDR3 DNA reads TGTGCCAGCTCTCGAGGGCCGGTTAGTGGAAATCAGCCCCAGCATTTT.

As for this clone: Other DNA variants within this sample encode the same CDR3. The chain couples TRBV7-2 to TRBJ1-1; D is unresolved. The CDR3 consists of 15 residues. V dropped 1 base and J dropped 0 bases, with 9 bases sitting between them. Germline assignment: CDR1 SGHTA and CDR2 FQGNSA. CDR3 bases: TGTGCCAGCAGCTTAGGGGCGGGTATGAACACTGAAGCTTTCTTT. This translates into CASSLGAGMNTEAFF. Complete variable domain (other parts from reference TRBV7-2 and TRBJ1-1): GAGVSQSPSNKVTEKGKDVELRCDPISGHTALYWYRQSLGQGLEFLIYFQGNSAPDKSGLPSDRFSAERTGGSVSTLTIQRTQQEDSAVYLCASSLGAGMNTEAFFGQGTRLTVV.

The V gene is TRBV19, the J gene TRBJ1-2, with a possible D match to TRBD1 (6 bases). Trimming removed 5 bases at V and 1 base at J, with 8 bases between. CDR1 and CDR2 from the germline V gene are LNHDA and SQIVND (reference sequence). The CDR3 spans 13 residues. CDR3 sequence: CASSSRGNYGYTF. The DNA of the CDR3 is TGTGCCAGTAGTTCCAGGGGTAACTATGGCTACACCTTC.

This clone was picked up many times. The chain recombines TRBV23-1 with TRBJ2-1; D is ambiguous. TRBV23-1 is an ORF, and what it does is uncertain. This CDR3 is built from 17 residues. V dropped 0 bases and J dropped 6 bases, with 18 bases sitting between them. In DNA, the CDR3 is TGCGCCAGCAGTCAATCGTCGGGCAAGGAGCCCTTCAATGAGCAGTTCTTC. Its translation is CASSQSSGKEPFNEQFF.

This clone was found a few times. J is TRBJ2-5 and V is TRBV7-3; no clear D gene. The CDR3 contains 13 residues. The germline V gene encodes CDR1 SGHTA and CDR2 FQGTGA. The germline V and J ends were trimmed by 3 bases and 3 bases, with 8 bases remaining between them. DNA for the CDR3: TGTGCCAGCAGCTTTGGCCTAAAAGAGACCCAGTACTTC. Its protein is CASSFGLKETQYF.

This clone has a handful of counts. V usage is TRBV30 and J usage is TRBJ2-2; 9 nucleotides line up with TRBD2. CDR3 length: 14 residues. Looked up from germline, CDR1 is GTSNPN and CDR2 is SVGIG (reference sequence). The V gene end was trimmed by 2 bases and the J gene end by 6 bases; junction bases not matched to a gene: 4. CDR3 sequence (DNA): TGTGCCTGGAGTACGGGACTAGCAGCCGGGGAGCTGTTTTTT. Translating it yields CAWSTGLAAGELFF.

This clone turned up a few times. V usage is TRBV28 and J usage is TRBJ2-2; TRBD2 agrees at 7 bases. The CDR3 runs to 16 residues. The junction had 10 bases not matched to a gene; V was cut back by 3 bases and J by 6 bases. In germline, CDR1 is MDHEN, CDR2 SYDVKM. The CDR3 DNA reads as TGTGCCAGCAGTTTTTTACTAGCGTATAAGGCCGGGGAGCTGTTTTTT. It specifies CASSFLLAYKAGELFF.

This clone was recorded a few times. The chain recombines TRBV9 with TRBJ2-3; 7 bases agree with TRBD1. CDR3 length: 14 amino acids. Germline loops: CDR1 SGDLS, CDR2 YYNGEE. Germline trimming cut 4 bases from V and 6 bases from J; bases unmatched to any gene: 8. The CDR3 sequence is CASSWIQGQDTQYF. Here the CDR3 DNA reads TGTGCCAGCAGCTGGATACAGGGGCAGGATACGCAGTATTTT.

The chain combines TRBV5-8 with TRBJ2-5, with 7 bases fitting TRBD2. There are 15 residues in the CDR3. The junction had 9 bases not matched to a gene; V was cut back by 3 bases and J by 4 bases. From germline, CDR1 is SGHTS and CDR2 YDEGEE. This chain's CDR3 is CASSSLWGGRETQYF. Here the CDR3 DNA reads TGTGCCAGCAGCTCACTCTGGGGCGGGAGAGAGACCCAGTACTTC.

J is TRBJ1-1 and V is TRBV7-2; D may be TRBD1 (5 bases). The V and J ends lost 2 bases and 1 base respectively, with 11 bases between them. Looked up from germline, CDR1 is SGHTA and CDR2 is FQGNSA. CDR3 length equals 15 residues. DNA for the CDR3: TGTGCCAGCAGCTTACAAGCAGACAGGAACACTGAAGCTTTCTTT. This codes for CASSLQADRNTEAFF. The whole variable domain, remainder taken from reference TRBV7-2 and TRBJ1-1, is GAGVSQSPSNKVTEKGKDVELRCDPISGHTALYWYRQSLGQGLEFLIYFQGNSAPDKSGLPSDRFSAERTGGSVSTLTIQRTQQEDSAVYLCASSLQADRNTEAFFGQGTRLTVV.

The chain links TRBV28 to TRBJ1-5; no definite D call. This CDR3 is 14 amino acids long. V dropped 8 bases and J dropped 4 bases, with 15 bases sitting between them. Germline loops: CDR1 MDHEN, CDR2 SYDVKM. The CDR3 nucleotides read TGTGCCAGCTTGGGGTCTGGCCCTAATCAGCCCCAGCATTTT. Its protein is CASLGSGPNQPQHF.

This clone has a handful of counts. The chain uses TRBV6-6 and TRBJ2-1; the D gene could be TRBD1 or TRBD2 (5 bases each). Germline lookup yields CDR1 MNHNY and CDR2 SVGAGI (reference sequence). CDR3 length: 16 residues. V gave up 6 bases and J gave up 2 bases, with 17 bases separating them. Here the CDR3 DNA reads TGTGCCAGCAGCACCGACGGGACCAATCCCTACAATGAGCAGTTCTTC. Residues: CASSTDGTNPYNEQFF.

Of note for this clone: An end of the junction differs from the germline gene, which may be a read error. The chain is built from TRBV6-5 and TRBJ2-2; unclear D gene. This CDR3 is built from 14 residues. Germline CDR1 MNHEY, CDR2 SVGAGI. CDR3: CAISERTATGELFF. CDR3 bases: TGTGCCATCAGTGAGAGGACGGCTACCGGGGAGCTGTTTTTT.

This chain links TRBV7-8 with TRBJ2-1; the D gene is possibly TRBD2 (6 bases). This CDR3 region has 18 residues. Germline CDR1 is SGHVS and CDR2 is FQNEAQ. Trimming cost V 1 base and J 2 bases, with 18 bases left between them. The CDR3 reads CASSLVFSPGVTYNEQFF. CDR3 DNA sequence: TGTGCCAGCAGCTTAGTCTTCTCCCCGGGGGTTACCTACAATGAGCAGTTCTTC.

The rearrangement uses TRBV27 and TRBJ1-1, with D perhaps matching TRBD1 (6 bases). The V gene lost 3 bases and the J gene lost 3 bases, with 14 bases spanning the gap. Germline V CDR1 and CDR2: MNHEY, SMNVEV (reference sequence). The CDR3 has 15 amino acids. The CDR3 loop reads CASSLVGGGYTEAFF. The CDR3 DNA sequence: TGTGCCAGCAGTTTGGTGGGGGGCGGGTACACTGAAGCTTTCTTT.

This clone was seen a few times. The chain recombines TRBV6-5 with TRBJ1-6; 10 bases are a match to TRBD1. The CDR3 extends over 14 amino acids. Germline V CDR1 and CDR2: MNHEY, SVGAGI. V lost 6 bases and J lost 9; bases outside the gene matches: 5. In DNA form, the CDR3 reads TGTGCCAGCAGGGCCTGGACAGGGGGTTCACCCCTCCACTTT. Amino acid sequence: CASRAWTGGSPLHF.

The CDR3 DNA reads TGTGCCAGCAGACCTCTAGGGGCTTTCAGTCCCTTCACCGGGGAGCTGTTTTTT. This gives the protein CASRPLGAFSPFTGELFF. The chain is built from TRBV11-3 and TRBJ2-2, with a tentative D call TRBD1 (5 bases). The germline V gene has CDR1 SGHNT and CDR2 YENEEA. Between the trimmed V and J ends, which lost 6 bases and 4 bases, there was a span of 24 bases. CDR3 size: 18 residues.

This clone was recorded at least ten times. This chain links TRBV5-4 with TRBJ2-3, with D uncertain. Deletions cut 3 bases from V and 3 bases from J, with 11 bases between. Germline V gene data show CDR1 as SGHNT and CDR2 as YYREEE (reference sequence). The CDR3 has 14 residues. The CDR3, as DNA: TGTGCCAGCAGCTCAAATACCTATACAGATACGCAGTATTTT. It specifies CASSSNTYTDTQYF.

This clone has only a few counts. This rearrangement joins TRBV7-9 to TRBJ2-1; D is perhaps TRBD1 (6 bases). CDR3 size: 15 residues. Germline V gives CDR1 SEHNR, CDR2 FQNEAQ (reference sequence). V was cut by 1 base and J by 10 bases, with 17 bases left in between. CDR3: CASSLGAGATQEQFF. The CDR3 DNA is TGTGCCAGCAGCTTAGGAGCAGGGGCCACCCAGGAGCAGTTCTTC.

This chain links TRBV7-2 with TRBJ2-4, with TRBD2 matching 8 bases. From germline, CDR1 is SGHTA and CDR2 FQGNSA. The CDR3 has 14 residues. The junction had 13 bases not matched to a gene; V was cut back by 5 bases and J by 13 bases. CDR3 DNA: TGTGCCAGCAGCCCTACCACCGGGGGGGCGTTACAGTACTTC. Protein: CASSPTTGGALQYF.

A few counts support this clone. This rearrangement joins TRBV6-5 to TRBJ2-3; 8 nucleotides align to TRBD2. The germline CDR1 and CDR2 sequences are MNHEY and SVGAGI. V dropped 5 bases and J dropped 2; count of bases not matched to a gene: 6. The CDR3 covers 15 residues. The CDR3: CASSGLAGITDTQYF. The DNA of the CDR3 is TGTGCCAGCAGTGGATTAGCGGGGATCACAGATACGCAGTATTTT.

This clone has only a few counts. This chain links TRBV9 with TRBJ2-2, with 10 bases lining up with TRBD1. The CDR3 loop spans 16 amino acids. CDR1 is SGDLS and CDR2 is YYNGEE in the germline V gene. Trimming removed 2 bases from V and 3 bases from J; junction bases left unmatched: 4. For the CDR3, the DNA is TGTGCCAGCAGCGTTGGGACAGGGGACTACACCGGGGAGCTGTTTTTT. It specifies CASSVGTGDYTGELFF.

This clone was detected many times. The chain recombines TRBV27 with TRBJ1-3; D remains unclear. Between the trimmed V and J ends, which lost 5 bases and 2 bases, there was a span of 16 bases. This CDR3 has 16 amino acids. Germline V lookup: CDR1 MNHEY, CDR2 SMNVEV (reference sequence). CDR3 region: CASSARVGLTGNTIYF. Written as DNA, the CDR3 is TGTGCCAGCAGTGCCCGGGTAGGGCTAACTGGAAACACCATATATTTT.

V is TRBV19 and J is TRBJ2-1, with 7 bases matching TRBD1. Germline assignment: CDR1 LNHDA and CDR2 SQIVND (reference sequence). V gave up 5 bases and J gave up 4 bases; unmatched junction bases: 11. This CDR3 has 16 amino acids. CDR3 sequence: CASSPHRGNGYNEQFF. The CDR3 DNA reads TGTGCCAGTAGTCCACACAGGGGCAATGGATACAATGAGCAGTTCTTC.

The table lists this clone with many counts. V gene TRBV18 combines with J gene TRBJ1-5; 7 nucleotides match TRBD1. Germline CDR1 is KGHSH and CDR2 is LQKENI. This CDR3 is 14 amino acids long. J lost 3 bases, V lost 6 bases, and 5 bases had no gene match. The CDR3 loop is CASSNGQANQPQHF. Here the CDR3 DNA reads TGTGCCAGCTCGAACGGACAGGCCAATCAGCCCCAGCATTTT.

The chain employs TRBV6-6 and TRBJ2-7; no reliable D call. The length of the CDR3 is 13 residues. With 0 bases removed from V and 6 bases from J, the gap between germline ends came to 9 bases. CDR1 is MNHNY and CDR2 is SVGAGI in the germline V gene (reference sequence). The CDR3 nucleotides are TGTGCCAGCAGTTACTCGTTAGCCGGCGAGCAGTACTTC. This codes for CASSYSLAGEQYF.

V is TRBV28 and J is TRBJ1-5; 11 nucleotides align to TRBD1. The CDR3 is made up of 15 amino acids. J lost 7 bases, V lost 6 bases, and 8 bases had no gene match. Per the germline V gene, CDR1 is MDHEN and CDR2 is SYDVKM. CDR3 DNA sequence: TGTGCCAGCAGAAGGACAGGGGGCGGCGGACAGCCCCAGCATTTT. Its protein is CASRRTGGGGQPQHF.